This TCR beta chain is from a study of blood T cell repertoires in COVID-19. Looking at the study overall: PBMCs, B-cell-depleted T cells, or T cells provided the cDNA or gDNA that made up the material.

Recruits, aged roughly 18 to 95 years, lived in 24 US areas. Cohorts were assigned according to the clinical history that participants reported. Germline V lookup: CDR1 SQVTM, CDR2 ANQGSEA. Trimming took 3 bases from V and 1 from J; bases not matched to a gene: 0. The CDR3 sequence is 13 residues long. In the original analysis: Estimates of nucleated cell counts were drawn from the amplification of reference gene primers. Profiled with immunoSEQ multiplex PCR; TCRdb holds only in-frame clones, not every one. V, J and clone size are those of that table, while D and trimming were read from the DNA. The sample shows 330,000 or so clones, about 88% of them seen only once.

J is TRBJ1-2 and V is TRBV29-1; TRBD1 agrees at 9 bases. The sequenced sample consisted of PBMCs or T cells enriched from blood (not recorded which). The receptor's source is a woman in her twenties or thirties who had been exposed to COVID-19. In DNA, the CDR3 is TGCAGCGTTGAGGGACAGGGTAACTATGGCTACACCTTC. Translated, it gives CSVEGQGNYGYTF.